This T cell receptor (beta chain) comes out of a study of cytomegalovirus exposure and HLA in healthy donors. General study results and limits: Near-uniform donor sequencing depth was presumed by presence/absence analyses.

About this clone: Its antigen is not known. The same CDR3 arises from other DNA sequences in this sample as well.

Both 60 Vbeta primers and 13 Jbeta primers went into the PCR. The protocol was immunoSEQ multiplex PCR, while the TCRdb copy is restricted to in-frame clones and leaves out a portion. Of some 190,000 clones in the sample, about four fifths are singletons; the top ten hold roughly 2.3%. Trimming cost V 4 bases and J 3 bases; bases outside gene matches: 3. The CDR3 loop spans 15 amino acids. Germline CDR1 is SGHRS and CDR2 is YFSETQ. The sequencing input was PBMCs. The chain uses TRBV5-1 and TRBJ2-7; 14 nucleotides align to TRBD2. The clonotype originates from a male donor in good health and CMV-seronegative. CDR3 DNA: TGCGCCAGCAGCCCCGGACTAGCGGGGGGCTACGAGCAGTACTTC. Its translation is CASSPGLAGGYEQYF.